These 21 T cell receptor beta chains came from one sample sequenced in a study of cytomegalovirus exposure and HLA in healthy donors. The primer mix had 60 Vbeta and 13 Jbeta primers. The repertoire was sequenced with immunoSEQ multiplex PCR; TCRdb's copy has only in-frame clones and lacks some. This sample yields around 200,000 clones, of which 82% are seen a single time; roughly 0.75% belongs to the top ten. What was sequenced was PBMCs. These receptors were taken from a woman aged 18-29 years in good health and CMV-seronegative.

V gene TRBV27 combines with J gene TRBJ2-3, with 9 positions matching TRBD2. This CDR3 comprises 16 residues. V trimming: 0 bases; J trimming: 3 bases; junction bases outside the gene matches: 4. The germline V gene encodes CDR1 MNHEY and CDR2 SMNVEV (reference sequence). The CDR3 DNA reads as TGTGCCAGCAGTTTATCGGCTAGCGGGATAACAGATACGCAGTATTTT. It codes for CASSLSASGITDTQYF.

This chain links TRBV9 with TRBJ2-1, with a possible D match to TRBD2 (5 bases). The germline V gene encodes CDR1 SGDLS and CDR2 YYNGEE. The CDR3 extends over 15 amino acids. V was shortened by 3 bases and J by 0 bases, with 10 bases between the two germline ends. The CDR3 coding sequence is TGTGCCAGCAGCGGGAGCGGAAGCTCCTACAATGAGCAGTTCTTC. Translated, it gives CASSGSGSSYNEQFF.

The genes are TRBV6-5 and TRBJ2-6, with D perhaps TRBD1 (7 bases). The V and J ends lost 4 bases and 4 bases respectively, with 11 bases between them. Germline CDR1 MNHEY, CDR2 SVGAGI. The CDR3 extends over 15 amino acids. The CDR3 nucleotides are TGTGCCAGCAGTTCACAGGGGAGGGGGGCCAACGTCCTGACTTTC. Amino acid sequence: CASSSQGRGANVLTF.

The chain combines TRBV7-8 with TRBJ1-5, with D possibly being TRBD1 (6 bases). Between the trimmed V and J ends, which lost 1 base and 3 bases, there was a span of 13 bases. Looked up from germline, CDR1 is SGHVS and CDR2 is FQNEAQ. The CDR3 consists of 16 residues. This CDR3 is CASSLVGGAINQPQHF. CDR3 DNA sequence: TGTGCCAGCAGCTTAGTTGGGGGGGCGATCAATCAGCCCCAGCATTTT.

The CDR3 loop reads CASSQESGVLGTQYF. CDR3 sequence (DNA): TGCGCCAGCAGCCAAGAGTCGGGGGTCTTGGGGACCCAGTACTTC. The chain is built from TRBV4-1 and TRBJ2-5; D perhaps matches TRBD2 (6 bases). Germline loops: CDR1 MGHRA, CDR2 YSYEKL. The CDR3 loop spans 15 amino acids. V lost 0 bases and J 7 bases, leaving 15 bases between the germline ends.

The rearrangement joins TRBV9 to TRBJ1-1; the D is unclear. Germline lookup yields CDR1 SGDLS and CDR2 YYNGEE. V was trimmed by 4 bases and J by 0 bases, leaving 10 bases between them. The CDR3 covers 14 residues. CDR3 in amino acids: CASSPAGLNTEAFF. The CDR3 nucleotides read TGTGCCAGCAGCCCCGCGGGCCTGAACACTGAAGCTTTCTTT. The full variable domain, rest sourced from reference TRBV9 and TRBJ1-1, is DSGVTQTPKHLITATGQRVTLRCSPRSGDLSVYWYQQSLDQGLQFLIQYYNGEERAKGNILERFSAQQFPDLHSELNLSSLELGDSALYFCASSPAGLNTEAFFGQGTRLTVV.

The genes are TRBV6-1 and TRBJ1-6; D is ambiguous. The V and J ends lost 5 bases and 5 bases respectively, with 13 bases between them. CDR1 and CDR2 from the germline V gene are MNHNS and SASEGT. CDR3 size: 15 residues. The CDR3 bases are TGTGCCAGCAGTCCCCGTAGAGGAGATAATTCACCCCTCCACTTT. Amino acid sequence: CASSPRRGDNSPLHF.

The chain combines TRBV27 with TRBJ2-5; a weak D match, TRBD2 (6 bases). The V gene's germline CDR1 is MNHEY and CDR2 SMNVEV (reference sequence). The CDR3 runs 13 residues. V lost 3 bases and J lost 9, with 14 bases in between. DNA for the CDR3: TGTGCCAGCAGTTTTGACCGCAGGGAGGCCCAGTACTTC. It translates to CASSFDRREAQYF.

The chain carries TRBV5-1 and TRBJ1-1; TRBD1 matches at 8 bases. This CDR3 is 15 amino acids long. V trimming: 1 base; J trimming: 1 base; junction bases outside the gene matches: 3. CDR1 is SGHRS and CDR2 is YFSETQ in the germline V gene. The CDR3 protein is CASSLQGAGNTEAFF. Written as DNA, the CDR3 is TGCGCCAGCAGCTTGCAGGGGGCAGGGAACACTGAAGCTTTCTTT.

This clone was observed a single time. This chain joins TRBV30 and TRBJ1-4; weak D call: TRBD1 (6 bases). The CDR3 spans 15 residues. V was shortened by 3 bases and J by 0 bases, with 11 bases between the two germline ends. Germline V gene lookup returns CDR1 GTSNPN and CDR2 SVGIG (reference sequence). The CDR3 protein is CAWREKGATNEKLFF. The DNA for the CDR3 is TGTGCCTGGAGAGAAAAGGGGGCAACTAATGAAAAACTGTTTTTT.

This clone was counted a single time. The rearrangement joins TRBV2 to TRBJ1-5; D is ambiguous. The CDR3 is 14 residues long. Per germline, CDR1 SNHLY and CDR2 FYNNEI. V was pared by 1 base and J by 0 bases, with 4 bases between. The CDR3 region is CASSEVVSNQPQHF. CDR3 in DNA: TGTGCCAGCAGTGAAGTAGTTAGCAATCAGCCCCAGCATTTT.

This sequence joins TRBV14 and TRBJ2-2, with a weak D call TRBD2 (5 bases). V lost 4 bases and J 7 bases, leaving 19 bases between the germline ends. The CDR3 runs to 16 residues. In germline, CDR1 is SGHDN, CDR2 FVKESK. CDR3 residues: CASSPRERNVIGELFF. CDR3 sequence (DNA): TGTGCCAGCAGCCCGAGGGAGAGGAATGTCATCGGGGAGCTGTTTTTT. Using reference TRBV14 and TRBJ2-2 for the parts outside the CDR3, the full variable domain is EAGVTQFPSHSVIEKGQTVTLRCDPISGHDNLYWYRRVMGKEIKFLLHFVKESKQDESGMPNNRFLAERTGGTYSTLKVQPAELEDSGVYFCASSPRERNVIGELFFGEGSRLTVL.

The chain has TRBV7-6 and TRBJ2-3; 10 bases are a match to TRBD1. Trimming removed 5 bases from V and 5 bases from J; junction bases left unmatched: 1. The germline V gene encodes CDR1 SGHVS and CDR2 FNYEAQ. The CDR3 runs 13 residues. The CDR3 DNA follows: TGTGCCAGCAGCGGACAGGGGGGAGATACGCAGTATTTT. This translates into CASSGQGGDTQYF.

The chain carries TRBV5-4 and TRBJ2-7; D perhaps matches TRBD2 (5 bases). The CDR3 is 12 amino acids. Germline CDR1 and CDR2: SGHNT and YYREEE (reference sequence). Trimming took off 5 bases at V and 5 bases at J, with 11 bases between the two ends. In DNA, the CDR3 is TGTGCCAGCAGTTCCGGGGTCAACGAGCAGTACTTC. Translation: CASSSGVNEQYF.

The rearrangement joins TRBV5-5 to TRBJ1-5, with a possible D match to TRBD1 (5 bases). V dropped 0 bases and J dropped 3 bases, with 10 bases sitting between them. The CDR3 runs to 15 residues. Germline assignment: CDR1 SGHKS and CDR2 YYEKEE (reference sequence). The CDR3 coding sequence is TGTGCCAGCAGCTTGGAGGCAGGGTCCAATCAGCCCCAGCATTTT. This gives the protein CASSLEAGSNQPQHF.

V is TRBV11-3 and J is TRBJ2-5; D remains unclear. Trimming left V 1 base short and J 5 bases short, with 11 bases between. Looked up from germline, CDR1 is SGHNT and CDR2 is YENEEA. The CDR3 loop spans 14 amino acids. CDR3: CASSLGGLEETQYF. The DNA of the CDR3 is TGTGCCAGCAGCTTAGGCGGCCTCGAGGAGACCCAGTACTTC.

Remarks on this clone: The junction and the germline gene differ at one end; a read error may be behind it. This chain links TRBV30 with TRBJ2-1; D call uncertain. The CDR3 spans 13 residues. CDR1 and CDR2 from the germline V gene are GTSNPN and SVGIG (reference sequence). The CDR3 spells CARSDLLQNEQFF. The CDR3 bases are TGTGCCCGGAGTGACCTACTCCAAAATGAGCAGTTCTTC.

The chain joins TRBV29-1 to TRBJ1-3; possibly TRBD1 for D (6 bases). CDR3 length: 12 amino acids. Germline CDR1 and CDR2: SQVTM and ANQGSEA. V lost 4 bases to trimming and J lost 5 bases, with 9 bases between them. The CDR3 is CSVGDTRNTIYF. The CDR3, as DNA: TGCAGCGTTGGGGACACCAGAAACACCATATATTTT.

The CDR3 region has the DNA TGTGCCAGCAGCTCCTCCAGCAAAAACATTCAGTACTTC. Amino acids: CASSSSSKNIQYF. The chain employs TRBV7-2 and TRBJ2-4; D is unclear. Germline lookup yields CDR1 SGHTA and CDR2 FQGNSA. V was trimmed by 4 bases and J by 3 bases, leaving 7 bases between them. CDR3 length equals 13 residues.

This clone was observed a handful of times. The genes are TRBV27 and TRBJ2-1; 10 positions match TRBD2. This CDR3 is built from 14 residues. The V and J ends lost 4 bases and 5 bases, in that order; junction bases with no gene match: 2. Per the germline V gene, CDR1 is MNHEY and CDR2 is SMNVEV (reference sequence). CDR3 protein: CASSSGLANNEQFF. In nucleotides, the CDR3 is TGTGCCAGCAGTTCGGGACTAGCGAACAATGAGCAGTTCTTC.

The chain employs TRBV28 and TRBJ2-1, with 12 bases aligning to TRBD2. CDR3 length: 16 residues. Trimming removed 8 bases from V and 7 bases from J; junction bases left unmatched: 12. The V gene's germline CDR1 is MDHEN and CDR2 SYDVKM. CDR3 amino acids: CASHPSLAGGQNEQFF. The CDR3 DNA follows: TGTGCCAGCCACCCTTCCCTAGCGGGAGGGCAAAATGAGCAGTTCTTC. Together with reference TRBV28 and TRBJ2-1, the CDR3 gives the full variable domain: DVKVTQSSRYLVKRTGEKVFLECVQDMDHENMFWYRQDPGLGLRLIYFSYDVKMKEKGDIPEGYSVSREKKERFSLILESASTNQTSMYLCASHPSLAGGQNEQFFGPGTRLTVL.